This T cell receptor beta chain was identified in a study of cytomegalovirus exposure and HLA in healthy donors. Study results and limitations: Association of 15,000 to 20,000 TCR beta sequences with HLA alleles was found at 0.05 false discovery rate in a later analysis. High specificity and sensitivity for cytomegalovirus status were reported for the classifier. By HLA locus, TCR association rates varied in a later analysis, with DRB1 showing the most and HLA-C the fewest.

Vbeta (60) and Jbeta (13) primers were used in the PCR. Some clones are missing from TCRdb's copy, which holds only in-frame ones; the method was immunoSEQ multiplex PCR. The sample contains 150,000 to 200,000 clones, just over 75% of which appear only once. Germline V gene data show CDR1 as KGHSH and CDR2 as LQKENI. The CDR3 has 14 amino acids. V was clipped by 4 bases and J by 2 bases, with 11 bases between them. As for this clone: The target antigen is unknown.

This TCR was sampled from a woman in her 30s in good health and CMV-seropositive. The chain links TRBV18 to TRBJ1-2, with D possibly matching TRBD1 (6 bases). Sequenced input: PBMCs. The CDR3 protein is CASSLNRENYGYTF. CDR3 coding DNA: TGTGCCAGCTCACTCAACAGGGAAAACTATGGCTACACCTTC.